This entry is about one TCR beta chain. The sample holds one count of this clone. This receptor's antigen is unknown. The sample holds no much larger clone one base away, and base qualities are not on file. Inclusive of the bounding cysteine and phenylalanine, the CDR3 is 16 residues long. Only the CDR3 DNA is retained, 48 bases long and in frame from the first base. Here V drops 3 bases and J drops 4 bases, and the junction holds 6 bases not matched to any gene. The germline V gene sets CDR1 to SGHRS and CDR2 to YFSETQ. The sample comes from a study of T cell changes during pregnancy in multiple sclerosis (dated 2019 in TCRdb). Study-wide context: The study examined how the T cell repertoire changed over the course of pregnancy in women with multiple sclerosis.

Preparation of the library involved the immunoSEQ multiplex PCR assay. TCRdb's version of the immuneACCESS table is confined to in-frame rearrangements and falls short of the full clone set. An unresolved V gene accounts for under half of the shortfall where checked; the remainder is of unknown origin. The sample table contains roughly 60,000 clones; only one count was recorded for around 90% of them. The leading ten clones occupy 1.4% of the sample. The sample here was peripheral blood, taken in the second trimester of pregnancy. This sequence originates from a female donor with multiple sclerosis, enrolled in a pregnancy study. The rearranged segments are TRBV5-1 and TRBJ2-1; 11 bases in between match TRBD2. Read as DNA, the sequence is TGCGCCAGCAGCTCAACCGGGACTAGCGGATACAATGAGCAGTTCTTC. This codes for CASSSTGTSGYNEQFF.